This T cell receptor (beta chain) emerged from a study of blood T cell repertoires in COVID-19. TCRdb keeps only in-frame clones here, not all; method: immunoSEQ multiplex PCR. The sample holds about 170,000 clones, 70% to 90% seen once. The CDR3 sequence is 14 residues long. The germline CDR1 and CDR2 sequences are SGHRS and YFSETQ. Trimming pared 4 bases from V and 9 bases from J, leaving 17 bases between. This chain uses TRBV5-1 with TRBJ1-5; no firm D call. The TCR comes from an elderly woman in a cohort sampled during active or convalescent COVID-19. The sample consisted of peripheral blood. The CDR3 sequence: CASSMDGEFAPQHF. DNA for the CDR3: TGCGCCAGCAGCATGGACGGGGAATTCGCGCCCCAGCATTTT.